This T cell receptor (beta chain) was identified in a study of blood T cell repertoires in COVID-19. Study details: Researchers got acute and convalescent COVID-19 samples from the United States, Italy and Spain. PBMCs, B-cell-depleted T cells, or T cells provided the cDNA or gDNA that made up the material.

Original methodology: How many nucleated cells were present was estimated from reference gene primer amplification. The method was immunoSEQ multiplex PCR; TCRdb's version includes in-frame clones alone and lacks a portion of them. D and trimming come from the DNA, and the V and J calls and clone size come from that table. The table lists approximately 77,000 clones, roughly 80% of them singletons. This receptor was obtained from a woman between 55 and 75 years old with acute or convalescent COVID-19. The sequenced material came from peripheral blood.

The CDR3 DNA is TGCGCCAGCAGCCAAGAGGAGGACAGTCGAAACACCATATATTTT. Amino acids: CASSQEEDSRNTIYF. The V and J genes are TRBV4-1 and TRBJ1-3; TRBD1 might be the D (6 bases). The V and J ends lost 0 bases and 5 bases respectively, with 11 bases between them. The germline V gene has CDR1 MGHRA and CDR2 YSYEKL. CDR3 length equals 15 residues.